These 31 T cell receptor beta chains share one sample of origin, sequenced in a study of control samples from healthy donors and cancer patients. This table comes from immunoSEQ multiplex PCR, and its TCRdb copy is limited to in-frame clones, with some not included. The sample includes about 140,000 clones, roughly nine tenths of them seen just once. The sample taken for sequencing was blood. The receptors derive from a man between 18 and 29 years old in good health.

J is TRBJ2-1 and V is TRBV4-2; D is possibly TRBD2 (6 bases). The CDR3 is 15 residues long. V lost 1 base and J 2 bases, leaving 9 bases between the germline ends. Germline assignment: CDR1 LGHNA and CDR2 YNFKEQ. CDR3 sequence reads: CASSQAGETYNEQFF. The CDR3 DNA is TGTGCCAGCAGCCAAGCGGGGGAAACCTACAATGAGCAGTTCTTC.

The chain employs TRBV19 and TRBJ1-6; D is unclear. Trimming left V 5 bases short and J 7 bases short, with 9 bases between. Germline V gives CDR1 LNHDA, CDR2 SQIVND (reference sequence). The CDR3 totals 13 residues. The CDR3 region has the DNA TGTGCCAGTAGTGTTAATGGGAATTCACCCCTCCACTTT. This sequence encodes CASSVNGNSPLHF.

V gene TRBV19 combines with J gene TRBJ1-4, with D unresolved. Trimming removed 7 bases from V and 4 bases from J, with 13 bases in between. Germline values: CDR1 LNHDA, CDR2 SQIVND (reference sequence). CDR3 length: 14 amino acids. As DNA, the CDR3 is TGTGCCAGTACCAGGAGATCTCGTAATGAAAAACTGTTTTTT. Translating gives CASTRRSRNEKLFF.

V and J are TRBV7-9 and TRBJ1-6, with D uncertain. The germline gives CDR1 SEHNR, CDR2 FQNEAQ (reference sequence). The CDR3 loop spans 18 amino acids. Between the trimmed V and J ends, which lost 1 base and 0 bases, there was a span of 13 bases. The DNA for the CDR3 is TGTGCCAGCAGCTTAGATGGGCACCTAAGCTCCTATAATTCACCCCTCCACTTT. Residues: CASSLDGHLSSYNSPLHF.

The V gene is TRBV10-3, the J gene TRBJ1-4, with D possibly TRBD1 on 5 matching bases. CDR1 and CDR2 from the germline V gene are ENHRY and SYGVKD. CDR3 length: 15 residues. Trimming pared 4 bases from V and 8 bases from J, leaving 17 bases between. The CDR3 DNA reads TGTGCCATCAGTGGTGACAGTTCCCAGAGGGAAAAACTGTTTTTT. Encoded protein: CAISGDSSQREKLFF.

In this sample, this clone turned up once. The chain employs TRBV5-1 and TRBJ2-7, with unresolved D. The CDR3 extends over 14 amino acids. The germline gives CDR1 SGHRS, CDR2 YFSETQ. Between the trimmed V and J ends, which lost 4 bases and 0 bases, there was a span of 11 bases. CDR3 DNA sequence: TGCGCCAGCAGCCTAGGATCAAGCTCCTACGAGCAGTACTTC. It is translated as CASSLGSSSYEQYF. Combining the CDR3 with reference TRBV5-1 and TRBJ2-7 gives the whole variable domain KAGVTQTPRYLIKTRGQQVTLSCSPISGHRSVSWYQQTPGQGLQFLFEYFSETQRNKGNFPGRFSGRQFSNSRSEMNVSTLELGDSALYLCASSLGSSSYEQYFGPGTRLTVT.

The chain couples TRBV7-9 to TRBJ1-2, with D hard to call. CDR3 length: 16 amino acids. Germline V gives CDR1 SEHNR, CDR2 FQNEAQ (reference sequence). V was trimmed by 5 bases and J by 0 bases, leaving 16 bases between them. The chain's CDR3 is CASSPSPDTSNYGYTF. The CDR3 region has the DNA TGTGCCAGCAGCCCCAGTCCCGACACCTCTAACTATGGCTACACCTTC. Looking up the rest from reference TRBV7-9 and TRBJ1-2 gives the full variable domain: DTGVSQNPRHKITKRGQNVTFRCDPISEHNRLYWYRQTLGQGPEFLTYFQNEAQLEKSRLLSDRFSAERPKGSFSTLEIQRTEQGDSAMYLCASSPSPDTSNYGYTFGSGTRLTVV.

The rearrangement links TRBV3-1 (or the pseudogene TRBV3-2) to TRBJ1-1; D ambiguous. Germline CDR1 LGHDT, CDR2 YNNKEL (reference sequence). CDR3 length: 13 residues. Trimming cost V 1 base and J 1 base, with 4 bases left between them. The CDR3 nucleotides are TGTGCCAGCAGCCAAGCCGAGAACACTGAAGCTTTCTTT. This sequence encodes CASSQAENTEAFF.

Only one count was recorded for this clone. The chain employs TRBV6-5 and TRBJ2-7; D may be TRBD1 or TRBD2 (6 bases each). V dropped 5 bases and J dropped 3 bases, with 14 bases sitting between them. Germline lookup yields CDR1 MNHEY and CDR2 SVGAGI. This CDR3 region has 14 residues. In nucleotides, the CDR3 is TGTGCCAGCAGTCTAGGGGGGACGGGCTACGAGCAGTACTTC. Residues: CASSLGGTGYEQYF.

The rearrangement links TRBV30 to TRBJ2-7, with D maybe TRBD1 (6 bases). The germline V gene encodes CDR1 GTSNPN and CDR2 SVGIG (reference sequence). This CDR3 comprises 14 residues. V lost 3 bases and J 5 bases, leaving 17 bases between the germline ends. CDR3 in DNA: TGTGCCTGGAGAACGGGACACCCTCGCGACGAGCAGTACTTC. It encodes CAWRTGHPRDEQYF.

This chain joins TRBV5-1 and TRBJ2-2; the match to TRBD1 covers 7 bases. This CDR3 spans 16 amino acids. V was clipped by 0 bases and J by 0 bases; unmatched bases: 2. Germline CDR1 reads SGHRS; CDR2 reads YFSETQ. The CDR3 sequence is CASSLVDRANTGELFF. In DNA form, the CDR3 reads TGCGCCAGCAGCTTGGTTGACAGGGCGAACACCGGGGAGCTGTTTTTT.

The chain couples TRBV7-9 to TRBJ1-2; a weak D match, TRBD1 (5 bases). Looked up from germline, CDR1 is SEHNR and CDR2 is FQNEAQ (reference sequence). Trimming removed 1 base at V and 7 bases at J, with 10 bases between. This CDR3 comprises 13 residues. CDR3 protein: CASSLGQGPGYTF. The CDR3 region has the DNA TGTGCCAGCAGCTTAGGGCAGGGCCCTGGCTACACCTTC.

The chain has TRBV30 and TRBJ1-2; no clear D. The CDR3 runs 11 residues. Germline CDR1 reads GTSNPN; CDR2 reads SVGIG (reference sequence). The V end lost 8 bases, the J end lost 4 bases, and 11 bases lay between the germline ends. The CDR3 bases are TGTGCCGGGCTCCGAGGCTATGGCTACACCTTC. It translates to CAGLRGYGYTF.

The chain couples TRBV27 to TRBJ2-1; perhaps TRBD1 as D (6 bases). Trimming took off 3 bases at V and 9 bases at J, with 12 bases between the two ends. From germline, CDR1 is MNHEY and CDR2 SMNVEV (reference sequence). CDR3 length: 13 amino acids. The CDR3 DNA reads as TGTGCCAGCAGTTTGGGGGCGGCGGGTGAGCAGTTCTTC. This translates into CASSLGAAGEQFF.

This clone was seen once. The chain is built from TRBV7-3 and TRBJ2-7, with D possibly matching TRBD1 (5 bases). The CDR3 contains 15 residues. Trimming removed 5 bases at V and 3 bases at J, with 17 bases between. Germline V gene data show CDR1 as SGHTA and CDR2 as FQGTGA. The DNA for the CDR3 is TGTGCCAGCAGCGTGGATGGGGCTCTGTACTACGAGCAGTACTTC. Protein sequence: CASSVDGALYYEQYF.

The genes are TRBV19 and TRBJ1-2; 7 nucleotides line up with TRBD1. Germline values: CDR1 LNHDA, CDR2 SQIVND (reference sequence). Trimming cost V 5 bases and J 1 base; bases outside gene matches: 4. The CDR3 is 14 amino acids. CDR3 nucleotide sequence: TGTGCCAGTAGTTGGGGACAGAGTAACTATGGCTACACCTTC. It is translated as CASSWGQSNYGYTF.

The chain couples TRBV2 to TRBJ2-2; D is unclear. Germline lookup yields CDR1 SNHLY and CDR2 FYNNEI. The CDR3 has 16 residues. V lost 0 bases and J 10 bases, leaving 18 bases between the germline ends. The CDR3 loop reads CASSEARRPSFEELFF. CDR3 DNA: TGTGCCAGCAGTGAAGCGCGGCGACCGTCTTTTGAGGAGCTGTTTTTT.

This clone was found once. The gene calls are TRBV30 and TRBJ2-3; D perhaps matches TRBD2 (5 bases). Looked up from germline, CDR1 is GTSNPN and CDR2 is SVGIG (reference sequence). The CDR3 consists of 14 residues. Trimming removed 3 bases from V and 4 bases from J, with 14 bases in between. CDR3 DNA: TGTGCCTGGAGCCTGGAAGGGAGAGCAGATACGCAGTATTTT. Amino acids: CAWSLEGRADTQYF.

J is TRBJ2-2 and V is TRBV4-3; 7 positions agree with TRBD2. V dropped 1 base and J dropped 4; count of bases not matched to a gene: 12. Germline CDR1 reads LGHNA; CDR2 reads YSLEER. The CDR3 is made up of 18 amino acids. As DNA, the CDR3 is TGCGCCAGCAGCCAAGCGGTGACTAGCTGGGGGGGCACCGGGGAGCTGTTTTTT. This codes for CASSQAVTSWGGTGELFF.

This chain uses TRBV2 with TRBJ2-3; TRBD2 is a possible D gene (6 bases). The CDR3 is 15 residues long. V was pared by 5 bases and J by 11 bases, with 23 bases between. From germline, CDR1 is SNHLY and CDR2 FYNNEI. The CDR3: CASSLDRDSRRRQYF. CDR3 sequence (DNA): TGTGCCAGCAGTTTGGACCGGGACTCCAGGAGAAGGCAGTATTTT. The entire variable domain, with the rest obtained from reference TRBV2 and TRBJ2-3, is as follows: EPEVTQTPSHQVTQMGQEVILRCVPISNHLYFYWYRQILGQKVEFLVSFYNNEISEKSEIFDDQFSVERPDGSNFTLKIRSTKLEDSAMYFCASSLDRDSRRRQYFGPGTRLTVL.

The chain combines TRBV7-9 with TRBJ1-6, with D uncertain. This CDR3 region has 15 residues. Germline CDR1 reads SEHNR; CDR2 reads FQNEAQ (reference sequence). Trimming stripped 1 base from V and 2 bases from J, with 6 bases between. The DNA of the CDR3 is TGTGCCAGCAGCTTAGGACCACCCTATAATTCACCCCTCCACTTT. Amino acids: CASSLGPPYNSPLHF.

V is TRBV5-8 and J is TRBJ1-5, with no clear D. Deletions cut 0 bases from V and 2 bases from J, with 9 bases between. In germline, CDR1 is SGHTS, CDR2 YDEGEE. CDR3 length: 15 residues. The CDR3 is CASSLGLYGNQPQHF. For the CDR3, the DNA is TGTGCCAGCAGCTTGGGACTTTACGGCAATCAGCCCCAGCATTTT. Using reference TRBV5-8 and TRBJ1-5 for the parts outside the CDR3, the full variable domain is EAGVTQSPTHLIKTRGQQATLRCSPISGHTSVYWYQQALGLGLQFLLWYDEGEERNRGNFPPRFSGRQFPNYSSELNVNALELEDSALYLCASSLGLYGNQPQHFGDGTRLSIL.

In its sample, this clone was seen once. The chain combines TRBV28 with TRBJ1-3; 9 bases map to TRBD1. Germline V gene lookup returns CDR1 MDHEN and CDR2 SYDVKM. The CDR3 runs to 17 residues. With V trimmed by 4 bases and J by 0 bases, 7 bases remained unmatched. DNA for the CDR3: TGTGCCAGCAGTTCACAGGGGGCCGTGAACTCTGGAAACACCATATATTTT. It is translated as CASSSQGAVNSGNTIYF.

This chain links TRBV5-4 with TRBJ2-2; 8 bases agree with TRBD1. Germline lookup yields CDR1 SGHNT and CDR2 YYREEE (reference sequence). The CDR3 length is 15 residues. Trimming cost V 3 bases and J 5 bases; bases outside gene matches: 6. In DNA, the CDR3 is TGTGCCAGCAGCTCGTCAGGGGGCGGAACCGGGGAGCTGTTTTTT. It translates to CASSSSGGGTGELFF.

The chain combines TRBV28 with TRBJ1-5; a weak D match, TRBD1 (5 bases). The CDR3 loop spans 11 amino acids. V gave up 7 bases and J gave up 4 bases, with 5 bases separating them. From germline, CDR1 is MDHEN and CDR2 SYDVKM. CDR3 sequence: CASKGNQPQHF. DNA for the CDR3: TGTGCCAGCAAGGGGAATCAGCCCCAGCATTTT.

This clone was found once. The genes are TRBV12-3 or TRBV12-4 and TRBJ2-7, with TRBD2 identical over 12 bases. The CDR3 has 13 residues. Trimming took 8 bases from V and 4 from J; bases not matched to a gene: 3. DNA for the CDR3: TGTGCCAGCCGGACTAGCGGGGAATACGAGCAGTACTTC. Amino acid sequence: CASRTSGEYEQYF.

This clone has just one count. V usage is TRBV6-5 and J usage is TRBJ1-2, with D maybe TRBD1 (5 bases). Between the trimmed V and J ends, which lost 8 bases and 4 bases, there was a span of 20 bases. Germline values: CDR1 MNHEY, CDR2 SVGAGI. The CDR3 length is 15 residues. For the CDR3, the DNA is TGTGCCAGCGCTTACACAGGTATCGGGAGCTATGGCTACACCTTC. Its protein product is CASAYTGIGSYGYTF.

V gene TRBV6-2 or TRBV6-3 combines with J gene TRBJ2-1; no clear D gene. There are 14 residues in the CDR3. V was clipped by 2 bases and J by 5 bases, with 10 bases between them. Germline loops: CDR1 MNHEY, CDR2 SVGEGT. CDR3 protein: CASSYISFHNEQFF. In DNA form, the CDR3 reads TGTGCCAGCAGTTACATCTCCTTCCACAATGAGCAGTTCTTC.

The CDR3 is CASSASKTEQYF. The DNA of the CDR3 is TGTGCCAGCAGTGCTTCGAAGACCGAGCAGTACTTC. The rearrangement joins TRBV3-1 (or the pseudogene TRBV3-2) to TRBJ2-7; D gene ambiguous. CDR1 and CDR2 from the germline V gene are LGHDT and YNNKEL (reference sequence). The CDR3 has 12 amino acids. Trimming cost V 6 bases and J 6 bases, with 12 bases left between them.

This rearrangement joins TRBV27 to TRBJ2-3, with D possibly being TRBD1 (5 bases). CDR3 length equals 17 residues. Germline CDR1 reads MNHEY; CDR2 reads SMNVEV (reference sequence). Trimming left V 2 bases short and J 2 bases short, with 17 bases between. This CDR3 is CASSLIRQEGATDTQYF. For the CDR3, the DNA is TGTGCCAGCAGTTTAATAAGGCAGGAAGGGGCCACAGATACGCAGTATTTT.

The chain couples TRBV19 to TRBJ1-2; D not resolved. Trimming shortened V by 7 bases and J by 2 bases, and 14 bases separated the two germline ends. The CDR3 runs to 14 residues. The V gene's germline CDR1 is LNHDA and CDR2 SQIVND (reference sequence). The DNA of the CDR3 is TGTGCCAGTATCCCCCGTGAGAGAAACTATGGCTACACCTTC. This sequence encodes CASIPRERNYGYTF.